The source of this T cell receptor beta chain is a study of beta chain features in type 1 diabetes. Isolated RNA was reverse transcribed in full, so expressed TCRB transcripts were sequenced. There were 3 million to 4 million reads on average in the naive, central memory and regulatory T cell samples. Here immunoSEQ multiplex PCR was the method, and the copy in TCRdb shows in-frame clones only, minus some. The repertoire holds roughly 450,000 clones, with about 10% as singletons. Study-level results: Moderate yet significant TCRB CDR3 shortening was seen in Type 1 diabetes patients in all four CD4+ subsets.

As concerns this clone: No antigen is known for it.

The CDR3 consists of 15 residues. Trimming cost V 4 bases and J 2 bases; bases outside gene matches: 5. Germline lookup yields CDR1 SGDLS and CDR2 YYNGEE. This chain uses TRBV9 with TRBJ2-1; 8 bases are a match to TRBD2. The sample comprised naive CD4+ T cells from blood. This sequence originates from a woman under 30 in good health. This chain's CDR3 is CASSQAGGTYNEQFF. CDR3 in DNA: TGTGCCAGCAGCCAGGCGGGAGGCACCTACAATGAGCAGTTCTTC.